These 19 T cell receptor beta chains share one sample of origin, sequenced in a study of OX40 agonist ivuxolimab in advanced cancers. Sequencing used immunoSEQ multiplex PCR; TCRdb keeps in-frame clones, though not all of them. The sample has about 48,000 clones, about 88% seen once; the top ten hold roughly 54%. This specimen was CD4+ or CD8+ T cells sorted from blood, taken in a trial of the OX40 agonist ivuxolimab. These receptors all come from an adult with an advanced solid tumor such as melanoma, head and neck, liver or kidney cancer.

J is TRBJ2-2 and V is TRBV27; D unclear. CDR1 and CDR2 from the germline V gene are MNHEY and SMNVEV (reference sequence). This CDR3 is 14 amino acids long. The ends were cut back, 5 bases at V and 0 bases at J, with 7 bases in the middle. CDR3: CASSPATNTGELFF. The CDR3 coding sequence is TGTGCCAGCAGTCCCGCGACGAACACCGGGGAGCTGTTTTTT.

This rearrangement joins TRBV11-2 to TRBJ1-2; no definite D call. Trimming stripped 1 base from V and 8 bases from J, with 14 bases between. The CDR3 is made up of 14 amino acids. Germline V gene data show CDR1 as SGHAT and CDR2 as FQNNGV. CDR3 sequence (DNA): TGTGCCAGCAGCTTAGCTCGGCCTATCGGGGGCTACACCTTC. Residues: CASSLARPIGGYTF.

CDR3 sequence (DNA): TGCGCCAGCAGCCAGGGGACAGGGGTCATCGACGAGCAGTACTTC. Amino acid sequence: CASSQGTGVIDEQYF. This chain connects TRBV4-3 to TRBJ2-7; 10 bases agree with TRBD1. V was pared by 3 bases and J by 5 bases, with 7 bases of the junction left unmatched. Germline CDR1 LGHNA, CDR2 YSLEER. This CDR3 is built from 15 residues.

This clone was seen just once. The chain uses TRBV5-1 and TRBJ2-5; 12 bases agree with TRBD2. Germline-derived CDR1 and CDR2 are SGHRS and YFSETQ. The CDR3 has 14 residues. Trimming at V came to 3 bases and at J to 5 bases, leaving 2 bases not matched to a gene. The CDR3: CASSSTSGSETQYF. CDR3 coding DNA: TGCGCCAGCAGCTCGACTAGCGGGAGTGAGACCCAGTACTTC.

The rearrangement joins TRBV11-3 to TRBJ2-7; 7 bases are a match to TRBD2. The V gene's germline CDR1 is SGHNT and CDR2 YENEEA. The CDR3 is 16 amino acids. V lost 0 bases to trimming and J lost 3 bases; unmatched junction nucleotides: 8. CDR3 in DNA: TGTGCCAGCAGCTTAGATCACGCGGGAGCCTTCTACGAGCAGTACTTC. This translates into CASSLDHAGAFYEQYF. Full variable domain (remainder filled in from reference TRBV11-3 and TRBJ2-7): EAGVVQSPRYKIIEKKQPVAFWCNPISGHNTLYWYLQNLGQGPELLIRYENEEAVDDSQLPKDRFSAERLKGVDSTLKIQPAELGDSAVYLCASSLDHAGAFYEQYFGPGTRLTVT.

The CDR3 spells CASSELSSGGPYEQYF. CDR3 in DNA: TGTGCCAGCAGTGAATTATCTAGCGGGGGTCCCTACGAGCAGTACTTC. The chain carries TRBV2 and TRBJ2-7, with 10 bases that match TRBD2. This CDR3 comprises 16 residues. Germline loops: CDR1 SNHLY, CDR2 FYNNEI. The V gene end was trimmed by 2 bases and the J gene end by 2 bases; junction bases not matched to a gene: 6.

This clone came up once. The CDR3 nucleotides are TGTGCCAGCAGCAGAGGGGGTCGATCGGAGACCCAGTACTTC. This codes for CASSRGGRSETQYF. The chain combines TRBV11-2 with TRBJ2-5; perhaps TRBD1 as D (6 bases). This CDR3 region has 14 residues. The V gene's germline CDR1 is SGHAT and CDR2 FQNNGV. V lost 5 bases and J 5 bases, leaving 15 bases between the germline ends.

This chain's CDR3 is CASSLTDANTGELFF. Here the CDR3 DNA reads TGTGCCAGCAGCTTAACAGACGCGAACACCGGGGAGCTGTTTTTT. The rearrangement uses TRBV7-6 and TRBJ2-2; D is unclear. Trimming took 2 bases from V and 0 from J, leaving 7 bases between them. CDR3 length: 15 amino acids. Germline CDR1 and CDR2: SGHVS and FNYEAQ. Combining the CDR3 with reference TRBV7-6 and TRBJ2-2 gives the whole variable domain GAGVSQSPRYKVTKRGQDVALRCDPISGHVSLYWYRQALGQGPEFLTYFNYEAQQDKSGLPNDRFSAERPEGSISTLTIQRTEQRDSAMYRCASSLTDANTGELFFGEGSRLTVL.

The J gene is TRBJ2-1, the V gene TRBV6-1, with TRBD2 matching over 12 bases. The V segment lost 0 bases and the J segment 10 bases; nucleotides outside the gene matches: 4. The germline V gene has CDR1 MNHNS and CDR2 SASEGT. This CDR3 has 15 amino acids. The CDR3: CASSEATSGSWEQFF. CDR3 coding DNA: TGTGCCAGCAGTGAAGCGACTAGCGGGAGTTGGGAGCAGTTCTTC.

In this sample, this clone turned up a few times. The chain couples TRBV7-6 to TRBJ2-3; 8 bases match TRBD1. After removal of 2 bases from V and 0 bases from J, the junction contained 13 bases not matched to a gene. The CDR3 has 19 residues. Germline assignment: CDR1 SGHVS and CDR2 FNYEAQ. Written as DNA, the CDR3 is TGTGCCAGCAGCTTATTGGCAGGGGGCCCTTATTCTAGCACAGATACGCAGTATTTT. Protein product: CASSLLAGGPYSSTDTQYF.

This clone appeared a single time. The rearrangement uses TRBV5-1 and TRBJ2-6, with a weak D call TRBD1 (5 bases). CDR1 and CDR2 (germline): SGHRS, YFSETQ. Deletions cut 2 bases from V and 0 bases from J, with 9 bases between. This CDR3 is 16 amino acids long. This CDR3 is CASSFLGASGANVLTF. DNA for the CDR3: TGCGCCAGCAGCTTTCTTGGGGCCTCTGGGGCCAACGTCCTGACTTTC.

In its sample, this clone was seen once. The chain is built from TRBV2 and TRBJ2-2; D is possibly TRBD1 (5 bases). This CDR3 comprises 13 residues. Trimming took off 5 bases at V and 5 bases at J, with 9 bases between the two ends. Germline CDR1 is SNHLY and CDR2 is FYNNEI. CDR3 region: CASSKGVTGELFF. CDR3 nucleotide sequence: TGTGCCAGCAGTAAAGGGGTAACCGGGGAGCTGTTTTTT. The whole variable domain, filled in from reference TRBV2 and TRBJ2-2, reads EPEVTQTPSHQVTQMGQEVILRCVPISNHLYFYWYRQILGQKVEFLVSFYNNEISEKSEIFDDQFSVERPDGSNFTLKIRSTKLEDSAMYFCASSKGVTGELFFGEGSRLTVL.

This sequence joins TRBV7-9 and TRBJ2-3; 12 bases are a match to TRBD2. The germline V gene encodes CDR1 SEHNR and CDR2 FQNEAQ (reference sequence). This CDR3 is built from 15 residues. The trim removed 3 bases at V and 4 bases at J, leaving 2 bases unmatched. CDR3 sequence reads: CASSFPSGGADTQYF. The CDR3 DNA follows: TGTGCCAGCAGCTTTCCTAGCGGGGGGGCAGATACGCAGTATTTT.

The chain links TRBV5-8 to TRBJ1-3; 10 nucleotides agree with TRBD1. Per the germline V gene, CDR1 is SGHTS and CDR2 is YDEGEE. J was trimmed by 4 bases and V by 2 bases; bases with no gene match: 3. The CDR3 runs to 15 residues. The CDR3 loop is CASSFRDRGGNTIYF. The CDR3 coding sequence is TGTGCCAGCAGCTTCCGGGACAGGGGAGGAAACACCATATATTTT.

The chain is built from TRBV2 and TRBJ1-1; no definite D call. Germline V CDR1 and CDR2: SNHLY, FYNNEI. The CDR3 has 12 amino acids. Trimming removed 5 bases at V and 7 bases at J, with 11 bases between. CDR3: CASSSEVSEAFF. The CDR3 nucleotides read TGTGCCAGCAGTTCCGAGGTCAGTGAAGCTTTCTTT. Together with reference TRBV2 and TRBJ1-1, the CDR3 gives the full variable domain: EPEVTQTPSHQVTQMGQEVILRCVPISNHLYFYWYRQILGQKVEFLVSFYNNEISEKSEIFDDQFSVERPDGSNFTLKIRSTKLEDSAMYFCASSSEVSEAFFGQGTRLTVV.

A note on this clone: The DNA is left out, because the CDR3 cannot be placed on it with certainty; the CDR3 is given as TCRdb lists it. This sequence joins TRBV6-1 and TRBJ1-1. Per germline, CDR1 MNHNS and CDR2 SASEGT. The CDR3 is 12 residues long, ends included. The CDR3 is CASRWGDGAGFF.

This chain uses TRBV9 with TRBJ2-1, with 9 bases matching TRBD1. Losses at the gene ends were 4 bases for V and 2 bases for J; bases not matched to a gene: 10. The CDR3 spans 17 residues. CDR1 SGDLS and CDR2 YYNGEE come from the germline V gene. The CDR3, as DNA: TGTGCCAGCAGCCCCCGGGACAGGGTAGACCCCTACAATGAGCAGTTCTTC. This encodes CASSPRDRVDPYNEQFF.

The rearrangement joins TRBV11-2 to TRBJ2-1, with 12 positions matching TRBD2. Germline CDR1 reads SGHAT; CDR2 reads FQNNGV. CDR3 length: 19 residues. V dropped 2 bases and J dropped 1; count of bases not matched to a gene: 9. The CDR3 sequence is CASSLNSLAGGQSYNEQFF. In nucleotides, the CDR3 is TGTGCCAGCAGCTTAAACTCGCTAGCGGGGGGGCAGTCCTACAATGAGCAGTTCTTC.

The rearrangement uses TRBV28 and TRBJ1-6; D unclear. Trimming took off 4 bases at V and 0 bases at J, with 13 bases between the two ends. Germline V gene lookup returns CDR1 MDHEN and CDR2 SYDVKM. This CDR3 region has 17 residues. The CDR3 here is CASSYNEISSYNSPLHF. For the CDR3, the DNA is TGTGCCAGCAGTTACAACGAGATAAGCTCCTATAATTCACCCCTCCACTTT.